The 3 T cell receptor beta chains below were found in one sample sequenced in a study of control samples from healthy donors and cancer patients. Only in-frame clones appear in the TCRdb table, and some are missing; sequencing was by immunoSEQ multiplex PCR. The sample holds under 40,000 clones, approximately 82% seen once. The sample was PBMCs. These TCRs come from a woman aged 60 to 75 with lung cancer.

Here the CDR3 DNA reads TGTGCCAGCAGACTAGAGACAGTTTCATCGGGTGGCTACACCTTC. This encodes CASRLETVSSGGYTF. This rearrangement joins TRBV2 to TRBJ1-2; D possibly corresponds to TRBD1 (5 bases). CDR1 SNHLY and CDR2 FYNNEI come from the germline V gene. The CDR3 consists of 15 residues. V was clipped by 6 bases and J by 7 bases, with 21 bases between them. Full variable domain (rest looked up from reference TRBV2 and TRBJ1-2): EPEVTQTPSHQVTQMGQEVILRCVPISNHLYFYWYRQILGQKVEFLVSFYNNEISEKSEIFDDQFSVERPDGSNFTLKIRSTKLEDSAMYFCASRLETVSSGGYTFGSGTRLTVV.

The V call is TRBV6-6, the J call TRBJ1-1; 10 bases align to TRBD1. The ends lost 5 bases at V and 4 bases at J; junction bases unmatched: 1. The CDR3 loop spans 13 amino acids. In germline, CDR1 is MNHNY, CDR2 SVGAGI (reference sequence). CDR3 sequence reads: CASSRTGGTEAFF. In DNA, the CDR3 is TGTGCCAGCAGTCGGACAGGGGGCACTGAAGCTTTCTTT.

CDR3 coding DNA: TGTGCCACCCTAGGCGGTAGGGGGCTACGAGAGACCCAGTACTTC. Translated, it gives CATLGGRGLRETQYF. This chain joins TRBV10-3 and TRBJ2-5; 7 bases align to TRBD1. Germline V gene lookup returns CDR1 ENHRY and CDR2 SYGVKD. This CDR3 comprises 15 residues. Germline trimming cut 10 bases from V and 4 bases from J; bases unmatched to any gene: 15.